This T cell receptor beta chain was sequenced for a study of cytomegalovirus exposure and HLA in healthy donors listed by TCRdb under 2017. For the study in its entirety: According to an earlier analysis of several hundred of the donors, some 180 million T cells yielded roughly 100 million unique TCR beta sequences and about 300 Gb of sequence data. An early release that covered about 600 HLA-typed donors contained approximately 300 gigabases of sequencing data and 75 million to 100 million unique TCR sequences. The genetic ancestry cluster associated with self-reported Caucasian donors included about four fifths of the roughly 400 genotyped donors. The study aimed to test whether signatures of past pathogen exposure could be identified by cataloging public T cell receptors. Using immunosequencing, the study profiled T cell repertoires from fewer than 700 subjects and related those repertoires to cytomegalovirus serostatus. In addition to the first cohort of around 670 subjects, a separate validation cohort of approximately 110 different subjects was used. To predict cytomegalovirus infection status, the study combined high-throughput TCR immunosequencing, statistical association of individual TCRs with disease status, and machine learning. A later analysis re-examined previously published TCR beta repertoires from more than 600 donors and added high-resolution HLA genotyping to investigate patterns of TCR occurrence. Rather than drawing on any new phenotypic data, the later analysis identified candidate immune exposures from TCR beta sequences and the way those sequences occurred across donors. To decide whether each TCR beta V gene segment behaved as functional or pseudogenic, an earlier analysis of some 540 of the donors relied on high-throughput TCR beta sequencing. Donor age, sex, ethnicity and CMV serostatus were compiled alongside the repertoire data. A later genetic analysis took genome-wide SNP genotypes for about three fifths of the 666 donors and used that subset as a discovery cohort. Every discovery cohort repertoire had been produced on one sequencing platform. Class I and class II HLA loci were covered by the typing at four-digit resolution. The number of typed donors differed by locus: about 629-630 for A, B, C, DRB1 and DQB1; about 520 for DQA1; fewer than 610 for DPA1; and 400 to 480 for DPB1. Roughly 5 DR-DQ haplotypes were handled as single units for association and clustering, since linkage in the cohort was strong. Among around 400 genotyped donors of the cohort, an average of approximately 200,000 unique TCR beta nucleotide sequences was sequenced per donor, of which about 18% were non-productive.

This clone was counted once. The target of this receptor is not known. Base-call qualities are not available, and no considerably larger clone is one nucleotide away. Findings and caveats that apply to the study as a whole: Because HLA typing was unavailable for some donors at each locus, only the typed subset was used in association tests. A later analysis found that TCR association rates varied across HLA loci, with DRB1 alleles showing the most associated TCRs and HLA-C alleles the fewest. A later genetic analysis associated a missense DCLRE1C variant with V-gene and J-gene trimming of TCR beta chains, and an independent cohort replicated the association. Assigning TCR associations to individual alleles was difficult when HLA alleles, especially DR and DQ, strongly co-occurred. Sequencing depth was assumed to be roughly uniform across donors in the presence/absence analyses, though that assumption may not hold. A further reported finding was that TCR beta sequences accurately predicted the HLA-A and HLA-B alleles for most subjects in the first cohort. Some IMGT-functional V segments, including TRBV6-2 and TRBV6-3, could not be told apart with the 87-base-pair reads, so those segments were excluded. In an earlier analysis of 500 to 650 of the donors, most TCR beta V segments appeared in productive rearrangements about 90% or about 30% of the time, broadly matching IMGT annotations. In a later analysis, HLA-associated TCR beta chains were found to be more clonally expanded and to have lower generation probabilities than equally common non-associated chains. The cohort was sequenced for TCR beta chains only, and without alpha or paired-chain data the features that could be detected were limited. Because counts were too low, seventeen rarely observed V segments, including chromosome 9 orphons, were excluded from the earlier analysis of about 500 of the donors. In a later genetic analysis, fewer N-insertions in productive TCRs were reported among donors in an Asian-associated ancestry cluster than the roughly 700-donor mean. According to a later analysis, most CMV-associated TCR beta chains appeared to be HLA-restricted, and the HLA associations seemed to be driven largely by CMV exposure. Most TCR sequences were seen in very few donors, while some public TCRs were found in many individuals. The sequencing pipeline was judged likely to have produced a cluster of highly shared sequence variants as a technical artifact. In a later analysis, several top co-occurrence clusters were reported to appear linked to parvovirus B19, influenza, CMV and Epstein-Barr virus. In vitro tests confirmed that three of the cytomegalovirus-associated TCR beta chains recognize cytomegalovirus antigens. A total of about 180 TCR beta chains were listed by the study as associated with cytomegalovirus. In a later analysis, 16,951 TCR beta sequences were associated with specific HLA alleles at a false discovery rate of 0.05. In both the original and validation cohorts, the classifier was reported to diagnose cytomegalovirus status with high specificity and sensitivity. CMV serostatus was the only immune exposure information available for the cohort. It was suggested by the authors that the approach could potentially be generalized to other disease states and immunological phenotypes. Correlated functional status among segregating V segments might reflect linkage disequilibrium, but an unknown experimental factor could not be ruled out.

The cohort was made up of 650 to 700 healthy bone marrow donors. All cohort members were sampled while nominally healthy, although unrecorded immune exposures were likely present. The donor tested CMV seropositive, placing the donor among the 250 to 350 seropositive members of the cohort. Each donor provided a peripheral blood sample, and peripheral blood mononuclear cells were used for TCR beta sequencing. The Qiagen DNeasy Blood Extraction Kit was used to extract genomic DNA from the blood cell samples. Including the terminal cysteine and phenylalanine, the CDR3 comprises 15 residues. Kept here is only the CDR3 DNA, which spans 45 bases and is read in frame from base 1. Taken from the germline V gene, the CDR1 and CDR2 loops are MGHDK and SYGVNS. Trimming leaves V shorter by 3 bases and J shorter by 5 bases, with the junction holding 8 bases beyond the gene matches. Receptors were amplified or captured by the immunoSEQ multiplex PCR assay. For the multiplex PCR, a mixture combining 60 forward primers for TCR Vbeta segments and 13 reverse primers for TCR Jbeta segments was used. Amplification of the CDR3 region of rearranged TCR beta genes was performed with a multiplex PCR assay on genomic DNA. On the Illumina HiSeq System, the amplified TCR beta libraries were sequenced as 87-base-pair reads. As for how the authors treated the data: A later analysis tallied about 77 million unique TCR beta chains across the 666 repertoires, and about 12 million of those chains were shared by two or more donors. A nearest-neighbor algorithm error-corrected the raw reads and collapsed the reads into unique sequences, merging closely related sequences to remove PCR and sequencing errors. V, D and J gene segments were assigned by aligning CDR3 sequences to IMGT reference sequences. For a sequence to be retained, at least a six-nucleotide match to both a V gene segment and a J gene segment was required. Rearrangements were called productive when the CDR3 lacked stop codons and stayed in frame with V and J; all others were non-productive. Following IMGT convention, CDR3 was defined as the stretch from the second conserved V-encoded cysteine to the conserved J-encoded phenylalanine. The earlier analysis of about 560 of the donors excluded any sequence lacking an unambiguous match to a single V gene segment. An earlier analysis of 550 to 650 of the donors classified V segments as functional when productive rearrangements were above 56.7% and as segregating when the standard deviation between donors was above 5%. A statistical classification framework was built to diagnose cytomegalovirus status from the catalog of TCR beta chain sequences. In a later analysis, TCR nucleotide sequences were compared against IMGT/GENE-DB human TR gene sequences so that V and J genes could be assigned. In a later analysis, CDR3 sequences and most-parsimonious VDJ recombination scenarios were assigned using the TCRdist pipeline. In a later analysis, each TCR beta chain was defined by its CDR3 amino acid sequence together with its V-gene family, and reads lacking a unique V-gene family were excluded. A later analysis removed 592 highly shared, low-generation-probability nucleotide sequences to deal with suspected cross-contamination and a sequencing artifact. In a later analysis, a clonal expansion index was calculated for each public chain from normalized within-repertoire ranks of inferred template counts. A later analysis computed generation probabilities with a VDJ recombination model fitted to out-of-frame rearrangements, and checked the results against IGoR. A later analysis scored TCR-TCR, TCR-HLA and TCR-CMV co-occurrence with hypergeometric tests, applying a repertoire-size bias correction to TCR pairs. A later analysis estimated false discovery rates by permuting HLA or CMV assignments 20 times. In a later analysis, co-occurring TCRs were grouped using DBSCAN, and TCRdist sequence similarity was added for clustering within HLA-allele-positive subsets. Repertoires with fewer than 30,000 or more than 120,000 public chains were left out of co-occurrence clustering, as were about five repertoires with anomalous nucleotide sharing. Held by TCRdb, this immuneACCESS table contains in-frame sequences only and omits some clones. Under half of the omission traces to an unresolved V gene where checked; the cause of the rest is unknown. V and J calls and clone size are as listed in that table; D and trimming were resolved from the DNA. In all, the sample holds fewer than 150,000 clones, and roughly 80% of those were seen once. The top ten constitute 25% to 35% of the sample.

The sample consisted of PBMCs. The chain is assembled from TRBV25-1 and TRBJ2-5; TRBD2 agrees with 8 junctional bases. This receptor was identified in a man aged 60-69 years in good health and CMV-seropositive. The CDR3 amino acid sequence is: CASSDPGLGVETQYF. The DNA is as follows: TGTGCCAGCAGTGATCCGGGACTAGGAGTCGAGACCCAGTACTTC.